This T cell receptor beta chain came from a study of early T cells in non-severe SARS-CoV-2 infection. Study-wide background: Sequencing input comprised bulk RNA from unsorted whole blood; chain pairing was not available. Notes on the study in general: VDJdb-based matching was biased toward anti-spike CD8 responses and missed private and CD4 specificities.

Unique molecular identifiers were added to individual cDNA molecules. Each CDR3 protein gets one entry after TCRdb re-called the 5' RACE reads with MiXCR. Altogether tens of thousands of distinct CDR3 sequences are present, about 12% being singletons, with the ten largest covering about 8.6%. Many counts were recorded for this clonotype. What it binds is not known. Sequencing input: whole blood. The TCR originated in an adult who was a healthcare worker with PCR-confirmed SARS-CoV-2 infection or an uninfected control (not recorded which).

CDR3: CASRQGRRDTQYF. The CDR3 DNA reads TGTGCCAGCAGACAGGGGCGGAGAGATACGCAGTATTTT. This sequence joins TRBV28 and TRBJ2-3, with 7 bases matching TRBD1. V trimming: 6 bases; J trimming: 5 bases; junction bases outside the gene matches: 5. This CDR3 comprises 13 residues. Germline CDR1 is MDHEN and CDR2 is SYDVKM.